The 22 T cell receptor beta chains listed next were all sequenced from one sample in a study of response to subunit inactivated influenza vaccine. Each CDR3 protein is one row after TCRdb ran MiXCR on the RT-PCR reads. The sample has hundreds of thousands of distinct CDR3 sequences, 25% seen once; the top ten hold 1.5% to 2%. Sequenced material: CD4+ T cells sorted from PBMCs, taken less than 6 days after vaccination. These receptors were taken from a man aged 50 to 60 who received an inactivated influenza vaccine.

This clonotype was counted a few times. The chain has TRBV6-1 and TRBJ1-2, with a weak D call TRBD1 (5 bases). The CDR3 runs 13 residues. Germline CDR1 MNHNS, CDR2 SASEGT. Trimming pared 6 bases from V and 8 bases from J, leaving 16 bases between. CDR3 sequence reads: CASSRPGRGGYTF. CDR3 sequence (DNA): TGTGCCAGCAGCCGACCAGGGCGGGGAGGCTACACCTTC.

V usage is TRBV10-3 and J usage is TRBJ1-1; unclear D gene. Deletions cut 7 bases from V and 6 bases from J, with 15 bases between. The CDR3 covers 13 residues. Germline V lookup: CDR1 ENHRY, CDR2 SYGVKD. DNA for the CDR3: TGTGCCATCATAACCCCCCAAATCGCTGAAGCTTTCTTT. It codes for CAIITPQIAEAFF.

The V call is TRBV6-5, the J call TRBJ2-5; D may be TRBD2 (5 bases). CDR1 is MNHEY and CDR2 is SVGAGI in the germline V gene. The CDR3 is 14 residues long. Trimming removed 0 bases at V and 5 bases at J, with 10 bases between. The CDR3 loop is CASSYSGARETQYF. CDR3 bases: TGTGCCAGCAGTTACTCGGGAGCCAGGGAGACCCAGTACTTC.

The V and J genes are TRBV15 and TRBJ2-7; perhaps TRBD2 as D (6 bases). CDR1 is LNHNV and CDR2 is YYDKDF in the germline V gene (reference sequence). The CDR3 totals 15 residues. V dropped 0 bases and J dropped 2 bases, with 11 bases sitting between them. CDR3 sequence reads: CATSREPGTAYEQYF. The CDR3 DNA follows: TGTGCCACCAGCAGAGAACCAGGGACTGCCTACGAGCAGTACTTC.

This clonotype was recorded once. The rearrangement links TRBV3-1 to TRBJ2-3; D remains ambiguous. V was pared by 3 bases and J by 2 bases, with 9 bases between. This CDR3 contains 14 residues. Germline CDR1 is LGHDT and CDR2 is YNNKEL (reference sequence). This CDR3 reads CASSHRVLTDTQYF. DNA for the CDR3: TGTGCCAGCAGCCATCGGGTCCTCACAGATACGCAGTATTTT.

The rearrangement uses TRBV7-2 and TRBJ2-1, with D possibly matching TRBD2 (7 bases). This CDR3 comprises 12 residues. In germline, CDR1 is SGHTA, CDR2 FQGNSA. Trimming shortened V by 1 base and J by 15 bases, and 13 bases separated the two germline ends. DNA of the CDR3: TGTGCCAGCAGCTTAGGTGGCGGGGGCCGGTTCTTC. Its protein is CASSLGGGGRFF.

This clonotype occurred a few times. This rearrangement joins TRBV5-1 to TRBJ1-2, with 8 bases fitting TRBD1. This CDR3 spans 15 amino acids. The germline CDR1 and CDR2 sequences are SGHRS and YFSETQ. Germline trimming cut 2 bases from V and 1 base from J; bases unmatched to any gene: 4. The CDR3 coding sequence is TGCGCCAGCAGCTTCGGACAGGGCGATAACTATGGCTACACCTTC. Its protein product is CASSFGQGDNYGYTF. Using reference TRBV5-1 and TRBJ1-2 for the parts outside the CDR3, the full variable domain is KAGVTQTPRYLIKTRGQQVTLSCSPISGHRSVSWYQQTPGQGLQFLFEYFSETQRNKGNFPGRFSGRQFSNSRSEMNVSTLELGDSALYLCASSFGQGDNYGYTFGSGTRLTVV.

The rearrangement uses TRBV5-1 and TRBJ2-7; 9 positions agree with TRBD1. The V gene's germline CDR1 is SGHRS and CDR2 YFSETQ. J was trimmed by 3 bases and V by 4 bases; bases with no gene match: 8. CDR3 length: 15 amino acids. CDR3 sequence (DNA): TGCGCCAGCAGCCCTATAATGACAGGGGGCTACGAGCAGTACTTC. This encodes CASSPIMTGGYEQYF.

This clonotype was seen a handful of times. This chain joins TRBV28 and TRBJ2-7; possibly TRBD1 or TRBD2 for D (6 bases each). The CDR3 consists of 15 residues. V was shortened by 10 bases and J by 1 base, with 20 bases between the two germline ends. In germline, CDR1 is MDHEN, CDR2 SYDVKM. The CDR3 spells CATIGNRGRSYEQYF. CDR3 nucleotide sequence: TGTGCCACCATTGGGAACCGGGGGCGTTCCTACGAGCAGTACTTC. The complete variable domain, with remaining parts taken from reference TRBV28 and TRBJ2-7, reads DVKVTQSSRYLVKRTGEKVFLECVQDMDHENMFWYRQDPGLGLRLIYFSYDVKMKEKGDIPEGYSVSREKKERFSLILESASTNQTSMYLCATIGNRGRSYEQYFGPGTRLTVT.

This clonotype was counted only a few times. V gene TRBV7-9 combines with J gene TRBJ2-1, with 8 positions matching TRBD2. The CDR3 consists of 16 residues. The germline V gene encodes CDR1 SEHNR and CDR2 FQNEAQ (reference sequence). The junction had 11 bases not matched to a gene; V was cut back by 4 bases and J by 6 bases. Here the CDR3 DNA reads TGTGCCAGCAGCTCGCCGGGGCTAGCGGGCATCAATGAGCAGTTCTTC. It is translated as CASSSPGLAGINEQFF.

V usage is TRBV10-3 and J usage is TRBJ2-3, with a weak D call TRBD2 (5 bases). This CDR3 is 14 amino acids long. Trimming stripped 0 bases from V and 3 bases from J, with 7 bases between. Germline V CDR1 and CDR2: ENHRY, SYGVKD. The CDR3 DNA reads TGTGCCATCAGTGAGTCGACTACTACAGATACGCAGTATTTT. It specifies CAISESTTTDTQYF.

The V gene is TRBV2, the J gene TRBJ1-1; 7 nucleotides line up with TRBD1. CDR1 SNHLY and CDR2 FYNNEI come from the germline V gene. This CDR3 contains 14 residues. V shed 6 bases and J 2 bases; nucleotides not matched to a gene: 6. CDR3 protein: CASRGQLLNTEAFF. CDR3 coding DNA: TGTGCCAGCAGGGGACAGCTGCTAAACACTGAAGCTTTCTTT. The complete variable domain, with remaining parts taken from reference TRBV2 and TRBJ1-1, reads EPEVTQTPSHQVTQMGQEVILRCVPISNHLYFYWYRQILGQKVEFLVSFYNNEISEKSEIFDDQFSVERPDGSNFTLKIRSTKLEDSAMYFCASRGQLLNTEAFFGQGTRLTVV.

This clonotype was observed at least ten times. V usage is TRBV3-1 and J usage is TRBJ2-1, with 7 bases identical to TRBD2. Germline-derived CDR1 and CDR2 are LGHDT and YNNKEL (reference sequence). V lost 0 bases and J lost 4; bases outside the gene matches: 6. The CDR3 loop spans 16 amino acids. The CDR3 DNA sequence: TGTGCCAGCAGCCAAGATCCGGGACTAATATACAATGAGCAGTTCTTC. It yields the protein CASSQDPGLIYNEQFF.

There are a few counts of this clonotype. The V gene is TRBV7-3, the J gene TRBJ2-2, with D tentatively TRBD1 or TRBD2 (5 bases each). Deletions cut 5 bases from V and 6 bases from J, with 19 bases between. This CDR3 has 16 amino acids. Germline V gene lookup returns CDR1 SGHTA and CDR2 FQGTGA. CDR3: CASSQGPPGWSGELFF. CDR3 bases: TGTGCCAGCAGCCAGGGACCGCCCGGTTGGTCCGGGGAGCTGTTTTTT.

The chain recombines TRBV6-2 or TRBV6-3 with TRBJ2-5; D possibly corresponds to TRBD2 (7 bases). This CDR3 has 14 residues. CDR1 is MNHEY and CDR2 is SVGEGT in the germline V gene. Trimming took 4 bases from V and 5 from J, leaving 14 bases between them. The CDR3 region has the DNA TGTGCCAGCAGTTGGGGGGGGCCGAGGGAGACCCAGTACTTC. Translated: CASSWGGPRETQYF.

V and J are TRBV2 and TRBJ2-1; D unclear. The germline gives CDR1 SNHLY, CDR2 FYNNEI. This CDR3 has 15 amino acids. V lost 4 bases and J 5 bases, leaving 15 bases between the germline ends. Here the CDR3 reads CASSVGTLGNNEQFF. CDR3 coding DNA: TGTGCCAGCAGTGTGGGAACCCTAGGGAACAATGAGCAGTTCTTC.

This clonotype was counted only a few times. The chain links TRBV20-1 to TRBJ2-7; TRBD2 matches 9 bases. This CDR3 is built from 14 residues. The germline CDR1 and CDR2 sequences are DFQATT and SNEGSKA (reference sequence). The V gene end was trimmed by 6 bases and the J gene end by 2 bases; junction bases not matched to a gene: 8. CDR3 region: CSAPAGLAPYEQYF. The DNA of the CDR3 is TGCAGTGCCCCCGCAGGACTAGCGCCCTACGAGCAGTACTTC.

The rearrangement uses TRBV6-5 and TRBJ1-2, with D perhaps TRBD1 (6 bases). The CDR3 has 12 amino acids. Trimming shortened V by 6 bases and J by 4 bases, and 9 bases separated the two germline ends. The V gene's germline CDR1 is MNHEY and CDR2 SVGAGI. CDR3 amino acids: CASRGTPYGYTF. The CDR3 bases are TGTGCCAGCAGAGGGACACCCTATGGCTACACCTTC.

In nucleotides, the CDR3 is TGTGCCAGCAGCCGGACGGGGGACTGGGCTGGGGCCAACGTCCTGACTTTC. Its protein is CASSRTGDWAGANVLTF. J is TRBJ2-6 and V is TRBV7-2; weak D call: TRBD2 (6 bases). CDR1 and CDR2 (germline): SGHTA, FQGNSA. V was pared by 5 bases and J by 2 bases, with 16 bases between. The CDR3 extends over 17 amino acids.

This clonotype was picked up a small number of times. The rearrangement uses TRBV11-2 and TRBJ2-6; D perhaps matches TRBD2 (6 bases). The germline V and J ends were trimmed by 5 bases and 3 bases, with 23 bases remaining between them. The CDR3 contains 19 residues. Germline V gene data show CDR1 as SGHAT and CDR2 as FQNNGV. The CDR3 coding sequence is TGTGCCAGCAGCCCTTCTGGGAGCGTCGGGGACTTTGGGGCCAACGTCCTGACTTTC. This gives the protein CASSPSGSVGDFGANVLTF.

This rearrangement joins TRBV30 to TRBJ2-2; D possibly uses TRBD1 or TRBD2 (5 bases each). This CDR3 spans 12 amino acids. Germline CDR1 and CDR2: GTSNPN and SVGIG (reference sequence). Between the trimmed V and J ends, which lost 4 bases and 4 bases, there was a span of 7 bases. The CDR3 DNA reads as TGTGCCTGGACAGGGACCACCGGGGAGCTGTTTTTT. This sequence encodes CAWTGTTGELFF.

CDR3 nucleotide sequence: TGTGCCAGCAGTTACGGCGGACAGGGGGCGAAGAATGAGCAGTTCTTC. It specifies CASSYGGQGAKNEQFF. The chain links TRBV6-5 to TRBJ2-1, with 11 bases aligning to TRBD1. This CDR3 is 16 amino acids long. Germline V gives CDR1 MNHEY, CDR2 SVGAGI. V trimming: 2 bases; J trimming: 7 bases; junction bases outside the gene matches: 7.